The 10 T cell receptor beta chains in this list originate from one sample, sequenced in a study of T cell changes during pregnancy in multiple sclerosis. Clones were read by immunoSEQ multiplex PCR, and TCRdb kept only the in-frame ones, dropping some. This repertoire shows 90,000 to 100,000 clones, approximately 92% found once; its top ten account for over 3.5%. Specimen: peripheral blood, collected in the first trimester of pregnancy. The source is a female donor with multiple sclerosis, enrolled in a pregnancy study.

The sample holds one count of this clone. This chain connects TRBV2 to TRBJ2-5; 8 bases are shared with TRBD2. Germline V CDR1 and CDR2: SNHLY, FYNNEI. Losses at the gene ends were 8 bases for V and 4 bases for J; bases not matched to a gene: 6. This CDR3 has 13 amino acids. The CDR3 reads CASAYGRGETQYF. In DNA, the CDR3 is TGTGCCAGCGCCTACGGGAGGGGAGAGACCCAGTACTTC.

Judged by abundance, this clone is medium-sized (0.01 to 0.1%). The chain uses TRBV7-9 and TRBJ2-1; 10 bases fit TRBD2. CDR3 length: 14 residues. The V gene end was trimmed by 4 bases and the J gene end by 4 bases; junction bases not matched to a gene: 1. Germline V CDR1 and CDR2: SEHNR, FQNEAQ (reference sequence). The CDR3, as DNA: TGTGCCAGCAGCTCGACTAGCGGGTACAATGAGCAGTTCTTC. This codes for CASSSTSGYNEQFF.

The rearrangement uses TRBV7-6 and TRBJ2-7; D perhaps matches TRBD2 (5 bases). In germline, CDR1 is SGHVS, CDR2 FNYEAQ. V shed 1 base and J shed 3 bases, with 13 bases lying between them. The CDR3 runs to 15 residues. The CDR3 loop is CASSLEGLGLYEQYF. CDR3 sequence (DNA): TGTGCCAGCAGCTTAGAGGGATTAGGACTCTACGAGCAGTACTTC.

V and J are TRBV9 and TRBJ2-7; D might be TRBD1 (6 bases). The CDR3 extends over 13 amino acids. Per germline, CDR1 SGDLS and CDR2 YYNGEE. Trimming left V 4 bases short and J 3 bases short, with 11 bases between. CDR3 nucleotides: TGTGCCAGCAGCCTATCGGACAGCTACGAGCAGTACTTC. Its protein is CASSLSDSYEQYF.

The chain carries TRBV11-2 and TRBJ1-1; no reliable D call. The CDR3 has 15 residues. The germline gives CDR1 SGHAT, CDR2 FQNNGV. Trimming left V 1 base short and J 4 bases short, with 13 bases between. The CDR3 bases are TGTGCCAGCAGCTTAGCCGGCTCACAGTTCACTGAAGCTTTCTTT. Amino acids: CASSLAGSQFTEAFF.

The rearrangement uses TRBV29-1 and TRBJ2-7; 8 bases align to TRBD1. With 5 bases clipped from V and 3 bases from J, the junction kept 3 bases outside the gene matches. The CDR3 covers 12 residues. Germline assignment: CDR1 SQVTM and CDR2 ANQGSEA. CDR3 in amino acids: CSVRTGSYEQYF. In DNA form, the CDR3 reads TGCAGCGTTAGGACAGGGAGCTACGAGCAGTACTTC.

The CDR3 nucleotides are TGTGCCAGCAGTGAACAGGGGAGCAATCAGCCCCAGCATTTT. It yields the protein CASSEQGSNQPQHF. The rearrangement uses TRBV27 and TRBJ1-5; 7 bases are a match to TRBD1. This CDR3 is 14 amino acids long. Trimming took 5 bases from V and 1 from J; bases not matched to a gene: 2. Per the germline V gene, CDR1 is MNHEY and CDR2 is SMNVEV (reference sequence).

V and J are TRBV15 and TRBJ1-5; D call uncertain. Trimming took off 0 bases at V and 0 bases at J, with 9 bases between the two ends. The germline V gene has CDR1 LNHNV and CDR2 YYDKDF (reference sequence). The CDR3 has 16 amino acids. The CDR3 is CATSRDGQHSNQPQHF. The CDR3 DNA reads as TGTGCCACCAGCAGAGATGGGCAGCATAGCAATCAGCCCCAGCATTTT.

This sequence joins TRBV7-2 and TRBJ2-7; D is possibly TRBD2 (5 bases). Germline loops: CDR1 SGHTA, CDR2 FQGNSA. The CDR3 has 14 amino acids. The V end was cut by 5 bases, the J end by 0 bases, with 11 bases between. CDR3 loop: CASSLTRGSYEQYF. Written as DNA, the CDR3 is TGTGCCAGCAGCCTTACACGGGGCTCCTACGAGCAGTACTTC. Full variable domain (outside the CDR3, taken from reference TRBV7-2 and TRBJ2-7): GAGVSQSPSNKVTEKGKDVELRCDPISGHTALYWYRQSLGQGLEFLIYFQGNSAPDKSGLPSDRFSAERTGGSVSTLTIQRTQQEDSAVYLCASSLTRGSYEQYFGPGTRLTVT.

This rearrangement joins TRBV27 to TRBJ2-7; a weak D match, TRBD2 (7 bases). Between the trimmed V and J ends, which lost 8 bases and 7 bases, there was a span of 12 bases. This CDR3 region has 11 residues. Germline lookup yields CDR1 MNHEY and CDR2 SMNVEV (reference sequence). The CDR3 DNA reads TGTGCCAGCTGGGGGGGCTGGGAGCAGTACTTC. Translating it yields CASWGGWEQYF.